This entry lists 30 T cell receptor beta chains sequenced from one sample in a study of T-cell memory formation after mild COVID-19. Via MiXCR, TCRdb re-called the 5' RACE reads, giving one row per CDR3 protein. The data show 150,000 to 200,000 distinct CDR3 sequences, about 14% seen once. The specimen sequenced was PBMCs or a T cell subset sorted from them (not recorded which). Receptor source: an adult woman who had mild COVID-19 (a few samples of this study predate the infection). Cell type and time point are not known.

The V gene is TRBV4-2, the J gene TRBJ2-1, with 10 nucleotides matching TRBD2. Germline V gene lookup returns CDR1 LGHNA and CDR2 YNFKEQ. The CDR3 length is 18 residues. J lost 12 bases, V lost 0 bases, and 17 bases had no gene match. Here the CDR3 reads CASSQDRVAGGLGGWQFF. The CDR3 bases are TGTGCCAGCAGCCAAGACAGGGTAGCGGGGGGCCTCGGGGGGTGGCAGTTCTTC.

The rearrangement uses TRBV7-2 and TRBJ2-1, with TRBD1 as a possible D gene (6 bases). CDR1 and CDR2 from the germline V gene are SGHTA and FQGNSA. CDR3 length equals 16 residues. V was pared by 3 bases and J by 6 bases, with 18 bases between. The chain's CDR3 is CASSFAGAGVSNEQFF. The CDR3 region has the DNA TGTGCCAGCAGCTTTGCCGGGGCAGGGGTTTCCAATGAGCAGTTCTTC.

V usage is TRBV27 and J usage is TRBJ2-7; 7 positions match TRBD1. V lost 3 bases, J lost 5 bases, and 10 bases stayed unmatched. The germline V gene encodes CDR1 MNHEY and CDR2 SMNVEV (reference sequence). This CDR3 is built from 15 residues. The CDR3 region is CASSFLDRVGDEQYF. The CDR3 bases are TGTGCCAGCAGTTTCCTCGACAGGGTAGGCGACGAGCAGTACTTC.

The gene calls are TRBV2 and TRBJ2-1; tentatively, D is TRBD1 (6 bases). The CDR3 loop spans 16 amino acids. V lost 9 bases, J lost 3 bases, and 21 bases lay in between. Per germline, CDR1 SNHLY and CDR2 FYNNEI. CDR3 sequence reads: CASRWRAGDLYNEQFF. CDR3 in DNA: TGTGCCAGTCGGTGGCGGGCAGGGGACCTCTACAATGAGCAGTTCTTC. Full variable domain (outside the CDR3, taken from reference TRBV2 and TRBJ2-1): EPEVTQTPSHQVTQMGQEVILRCVPISNHLYFYWYRQILGQKVEFLVSFYNNEISEKSEIFDDQFSVERPDGSNFTLKIRSTKLEDSAMYFCASRWRAGDLYNEQFFGPGTRLTVL.

The table lists this clonotype with many counts. This chain joins TRBV3-1 and TRBJ2-7; 8 bases line up with TRBD1. J was trimmed by 0 bases and V by 3 bases; bases with no gene match: 10. Germline values: CDR1 LGHDT, CDR2 YNNKEL (reference sequence). There are 17 residues in the CDR3. The CDR3 protein is CASSHGTGKLSSYEQYF. The CDR3 DNA sequence: TGTGCCAGCAGCCACGGGACAGGTAAACTGAGCTCCTACGAGCAGTACTTC.

This clonotype came up a few times. J is TRBJ1-1 and V is TRBV5-1, with D unresolved. This CDR3 spans 13 amino acids. CDR1 is SGHRS and CDR2 is YFSETQ in the germline V gene. Trimming removed 2 bases at V and 0 bases at J, with 5 bases between. The CDR3 sequence is CASSLLVNTEAFF. CDR3 sequence (DNA): TGCGCCAGCAGCTTACTGGTGAACACTGAAGCTTTCTTT.

The rearrangement links TRBV11-2 to TRBJ2-7, with D perhaps matching TRBD2 (5 bases). This CDR3 has 16 residues. V lost 1 base and J 3 bases, leaving 16 bases between the germline ends. Germline V gene lookup returns CDR1 SGHAT and CDR2 FQNNGV. The CDR3 region is CASSLVGETRGYEQYF. The CDR3 region has the DNA TGTGCCAGCAGCTTAGTCGGGGAGACTCGGGGCTACGAGCAGTACTTC.

This clonotype has only a few counts. V and J are TRBV27 and TRBJ2-3, with a tentative D call TRBD1 (6 bases). Trimming took 8 bases from V and 2 from J, leaving 17 bases between them. This CDR3 is built from 15 residues. Germline CDR1 is MNHEY and CDR2 is SMNVEV (reference sequence). DNA of the CDR3: TGTGCCAGCCAAACCGGGACACGAAACACAGATACGCAGTATTTT. Its protein is CASQTGTRNTDTQYF.

This clonotype appeared a few times. The chain recombines TRBV20-1 with TRBJ2-5; TRBD2 matches 12 bases. This CDR3 is 14 amino acids long. Germline trimming cut 5 bases from V and 4 bases from J; bases unmatched to any gene: 5. Germline CDR1 reads DFQATT; CDR2 reads SNEGSKA (reference sequence). The CDR3, as DNA: TGCAGTGCTCGACTAGCGGGAGAAGGAGAGACCCAGTACTTC. Translation gives CSARLAGEGETQYF.

V and J are TRBV5-1 and TRBJ1-2, with a tentative D call TRBD1 (5 bases). The V end lost 1 base, the J end lost 7 bases, and 11 bases lay between the germline ends. CDR3 length equals 13 residues. CDR1 and CDR2 from the germline V gene are SGHRS and YFSETQ. This CDR3 reads CASSLSDSSGYTF. The CDR3 DNA sequence: TGCGCCAGCAGCTTGTCCGACAGCTCTGGCTACACCTTC.

The rearrangement links TRBV6-5 to TRBJ1-1; possible D gene TRBD1, 6 bases. This CDR3 contains 10 residues. The V and J ends lost 8 bases and 5 bases respectively, with 6 bases between them. Germline lookup yields CDR1 MNHEY and CDR2 SVGAGI. The CDR3 nucleotides are TGTGCCAGCCAGGGGACTGAAGCTTTCTTT. Its translation: CASQGTEAFF.

This clonotype has just a few counts. This chain connects TRBV7-9 to TRBJ2-7; TRBD1 matches at 11 bases. CDR3 length: 15 amino acids. Per germline, CDR1 SEHNR and CDR2 FQNEAQ (reference sequence). V lost 5 bases to trimming and J lost 5 bases; unmatched junction nucleotides: 8. The CDR3: CASSGGQGDLDEQYF. DNA of the CDR3: TGTGCCAGCAGCGGGGGACAGGGGGATTTGGACGAGCAGTACTTC. The full variable domain, completed using reference TRBV7-9 and TRBJ2-7, is DTGVSQNPRHKITKRGQNVTFRCDPISEHNRLYWYRQTLGQGPEFLTYFQNEAQLEKSRLLSDRFSAERPKGSFSTLEIQRTEQGDSAMYLCASSGGQGDLDEQYFGPGTRLTVT.

The V and J genes are TRBV7-2 and TRBJ2-7; TRBD1 aligns across 7 bases. V gave up 6 bases and J gave up 0 bases; unmatched junction bases: 2. The CDR3 length is 13 residues. Germline V gene lookup returns CDR1 SGHTA and CDR2 FQGNSA. The DNA of the CDR3 is TGTGCCAGCAGGGGGACAGTCTCCTACGAGCAGTACTTC. Translating it yields CASRGTVSYEQYF.

The rearrangement links TRBV15 to TRBJ2-6; TRBD1 matches at 9 bases. The CDR3 length is 21 residues. Losses at the gene ends were 2 bases for V and 4 bases for J; bases not matched to a gene: 18. From germline, CDR1 is LNHNV and CDR2 YYDKDF (reference sequence). CDR3 amino acids: CATSRFPPGDRASTGANVLTF. For the CDR3, the DNA is TGTGCCACCAGCAGATTTCCCCCCGGGGACAGGGCTTCTACCGGGGCCAACGTCCTGACTTTC.

This chain joins TRBV3-1 and TRBJ1-1, with D perhaps TRBD1 (5 bases). CDR1 is LGHDT, CDR2 YNNKEL, per germline (reference sequence). The CDR3 totals 13 residues. With 2 bases removed from V and 7 bases from J, the gap between germline ends came to 11 bases. This CDR3 is CASSQTGTDEAFF. The CDR3 nucleotides read TGTGCCAGCAGCCAAACGGGGACGGATGAAGCTTTCTTT.

This clonotype was seen a few times. The chain combines TRBV7-2 with TRBJ2-3, with TRBD2 as a possible D gene (5 bases). The V and J ends lost 5 bases and 3 bases respectively, with 15 bases between them. CDR3 size: 15 residues. CDR1 is SGHTA, CDR2 FQGNSA, per germline. Here the CDR3 DNA reads TGTGCCAGCAGCCCCAGCGGAAAAAGGACAGATACGCAGTATTTT. It specifies CASSPSGKRTDTQYF.

CDR3 loop: CSARGQGSQPQHF. The DNA for the CDR3 is TGCAGTGCTAGGGGACAGGGGAGTCAGCCCCAGCATTTT. V and J are TRBV20-1 and TRBJ1-5; 10 positions agree with TRBD1. V lost 3 bases, J lost 6 bases, and 2 bases stayed unmatched. CDR1 and CDR2 from the germline V gene are DFQATT and SNEGSKA (reference sequence). This CDR3 comprises 13 residues.

The chain joins TRBV12-3 or TRBV12-4 to TRBJ2-1; D ambiguous. CDR3 size: 12 residues. V was clipped by 9 bases and J by 3 bases, with 9 bases between them. Here the CDR3 DNA reads TGTGCCAGTCGGCGAGGCTACAATGAGCAGTTCTTC. It is translated as CASRRGYNEQFF.

The chain links TRBV9 to TRBJ2-3; D might be TRBD2 (7 bases). Deletions cut 0 bases from V and 4 bases from J, with 12 bases between. Germline V gene sequence: CDR1 SGDLS, CDR2 YYNGEE. The CDR3 is 15 residues long. This CDR3 reads CASSVEGGAPDTQYF. CDR3 bases: TGTGCCAGCAGCGTAGAGGGGGGGGCCCCAGATACGCAGTATTTT.

This clonotype was seen a few times. The chain carries TRBV29-1 and TRBJ2-7; D call uncertain. This CDR3 comprises 11 residues. Trimming cost V 8 bases and J 3 bases, with 11 bases left between them. In germline, CDR1 is SQVTM, CDR2 ANQGSEA. Here the CDR3 reads CSPHYLYEQYF. DNA for the CDR3: TGCAGCCCCCACTACCTCTACGAGCAGTACTTC.

This clonotype was recorded a few times. This sequence joins TRBV6-4 and TRBJ2-1, with TRBD2 matching over 7 bases. CDR1 and CDR2 (germline): MRHNA, SNTAGT. This CDR3 has 16 residues. V dropped 3 bases and J dropped 2; count of bases not matched to a gene: 7. The CDR3 DNA is TGTGCCAGCAGTGATTTTGGCGGGAGCCCCTACAATGAGCAGTTCTTC. It is translated as CASSDFGGSPYNEQFF.

The genes are TRBV7-8 and TRBJ2-3; unclear D gene. Germline CDR1 reads SGHVS; CDR2 reads FQNEAQ. The ends were cut back, 5 bases at V and 2 bases at J, with 8 bases in the middle. The CDR3 has 13 amino acids. The CDR3 DNA reads TGTGCCAGCAGCCGGATGTCCACAGATACGCAGTATTTT. It translates to CASSRMSTDTQYF.

This clonotype was seen a few times. This chain connects TRBV5-1 to TRBJ2-5; D unclear. V shed 0 bases and J shed 3 bases, with 6 bases lying between them. The CDR3 covers 13 residues. The germline V gene has CDR1 SGHRS and CDR2 YFSETQ. CDR3 sequence reads: CASSLGPEETQYF. The CDR3 DNA reads TGCGCCAGCAGCTTGGGACCAGAAGAGACCCAGTACTTC.

This clonotype was counted between two and nine times. The chain carries TRBV5-1 and TRBJ2-3; D is perhaps TRBD1 (6 bases). Germline V gene data show CDR1 as SGHRS and CDR2 as YFSETQ. The CDR3 has 17 residues. Trimming cost V 5 bases and J 1 base, with 20 bases left between them. CDR3: CASRLTTGPSGTDTQYF. DNA of the CDR3: TGCGCCAGCAGGCTGACGACAGGCCCTTCGGGCACAGATACGCAGTATTTT. Looking up the rest from reference TRBV5-1 and TRBJ2-3 gives the full variable domain: KAGVTQTPRYLIKTRGQQVTLSCSPISGHRSVSWYQQTPGQGLQFLFEYFSETQRNKGNFPGRFSGRQFSNSRSEMNVSTLELGDSALYLCASRLTTGPSGTDTQYFGPGTRLTVL.

A few counts support this clonotype. The V call is TRBV27, the J call TRBJ1-1; D perhaps matches TRBD1 (6 bases). Germline CDR1 and CDR2: MNHEY and SMNVEV (reference sequence). The CDR3 is 13 residues long. The V end was cut by 5 bases, the J end by 1 base, with 8 bases between. The CDR3 DNA reads as TGTGCCAGCAGTGGACAGCGGAACACTGAAGCTTTCTTT. This codes for CASSGQRNTEAFF.

The chain couples TRBV12-3 or TRBV12-4 to TRBJ2-7; 7 bases agree with TRBD2. The CDR3 has 12 residues. The V and J ends lost 7 bases and 6 bases, in that order; junction bases with no gene match: 6. As DNA, the CDR3 is TGTGCCAGCACCCCCCCGGGGGGCGAGCAGTACTTC. Translated: CASTPPGGEQYF.

Of note for this clonotype: The junction departs from the called germline gene at one end, perhaps through a read error. The CDR3: CASSVTGSLGHEQYF. The CDR3 coding sequence is TGTGCCAGCAGCGTAACAGGGAGTCTCGGCCACGAGCAGTACTTC. The genes are TRBV7-3 and TRBJ2-7; TRBD1 is a possible D gene (6 bases). This CDR3 comprises 15 residues. Per germline, CDR1 SGHTA and CDR2 FQGTGA.

The sample holds a few counts of this clonotype. CDR3 DNA: TGTGCCAGCAGCTTAGTTCCAGGGGGTAGCGGCTACACCTTC. Translation: CASSLVPGGSGYTF. This chain links TRBV7-2 with TRBJ1-2; 7 bases align to TRBD1. V gave up 1 base and J gave up 8 bases; unmatched junction bases: 7. The CDR3 consists of 14 residues. Germline CDR1 SGHTA, CDR2 FQGNSA.

This clonotype was observed a few times. J is TRBJ1-1 and V is TRBV5-5; D unclear. The germline V and J ends were trimmed by 6 bases and 0 bases, with 3 bases remaining between them. In germline, CDR1 is SGHKS, CDR2 YYEKEE (reference sequence). CDR3 length: 11 residues. The CDR3 is CASILNTEAFF. The CDR3 DNA reads TGTGCCAGCATCCTGAACACTGAAGCTTTCTTT.

This clonotype was observed a handful of times. This sequence joins TRBV7-2 and TRBJ2-5; perhaps D is TRBD1 or TRBD2 (5 bases each). In germline, CDR1 is SGHTA, CDR2 FQGNSA. The ends were cut back, 5 bases at V and 7 bases at J, with 20 bases in the middle. This CDR3 comprises 15 residues. This CDR3 is CASSPPGRPGVTQYF. DNA of the CDR3: TGTGCCAGCAGCCCCCCGGGACGACCCGGGGTGACCCAGTACTTC.